This TCR beta chain is drawn from a study of blood T cell repertoires in COVID-19. On the study more broadly: Material from acute and convalescent COVID-19 was sourced from the United States, Italy and Spain. The analysed material was cDNA or gDNA that came from T cells, B-cell-depleted T cells, or PBMCs.

This clone has only one observation. Only in-frame clones appear in the TCRdb table, and some are missing; sequencing was by immunoSEQ multiplex PCR. The table has about 370,000 clones, roughly 86% seen once; the top ten hold about 9.4%. Trimming pared 3 bases from V and 0 bases from J, leaving 8 bases between. The germline gives CDR1 GTSNPN, CDR2 SVGIG (reference sequence). The CDR3 totals 13 residues. Source material: peripheral blood. The chain joins TRBV30 to TRBJ1-1, with D unresolved. This receptor was identified in a woman younger than 45 with COVID-19, enrolled during active disease. The CDR3 DNA reads TGTGCCTGGAGCCGCCAGATGAACACTGAAGCTTTCTTT. Encoded protein: CAWSRQMNTEAFF. Based on the CDR3 plus reference TRBV30 and TRBJ1-1, the full variable domain is SQTIHQWPATLVQPVGSPLSLECTVEGTSNPNLYWYRQAAGRGLQLLFYSVGIGQISSEVPQNLSASRPQDRQFILSSKKLLLSDSGFYLCAWSRQMNTEAFFGQGTRLTVV.